The rows below give T cell receptor beta chains drawn from one sample of a study of T cell responses to AZD1222 COVID-19 vaccine. Some clones are missing from TCRdb's copy, which holds only in-frame ones; the method was immunoSEQ multiplex PCR. Here the sample spans hundreds of thousands of clones, approximately 94% being singletons. The sequenced sample was peripheral blood, obtained on day 0 of MenACWY control vaccination. Every receptor here comes from an adult in good health. CDR3s include the opening cysteine and the closing phenylalanine or tryptophan. Fields, in order: J gene, V gene, clone size, D gene, CDR3 length, CDR3 protein, CDR3 DNA. D genes are given only for firm matches. The size field is filled for only some rows; it gives once, few, many or a size class.

>TRBJ1-4|TRBV2|-|TRBD1|14
CASGRGQTNEKLFF
TGTGCCAGCGGTAGGGGGCAGACGAATGAAAAACTGTTTTTT
>TRBJ2-5|TRBV4-2|-|-|13
CASSQAGGETQYF
TGTGCCAGCAGCCAAGCAGGGGGGGAGACCCAGTACTTC
>TRBJ2-7|TRBV7-2|-|TRBD2|15
CASSYLAGMFGEQYF
TGTGCCAGCAGCTATCTAGCGGGGATGTTCGGCGAGCAGTACTTC
>TRBJ2-3|TRBV4-1|-|-|16
CASSQGPSVRTDTQYF
TGCGCCAGCAGCCAAGGGCCGAGCGTCCGCACAGATACGCAGTATTTT
>TRBJ2-1|TRBV5-5|-|TRBD1|16
CASSLDRGISYNEQFF
TGTGCCAGCAGCTTGGACAGGGGAATATCCTACAATGAGCAGTTCTTC
>TRBJ1-2|TRBV19|once|-|15
CASSIYDGWNYGYTF
TGTGCCAGTAGTATTTATGACGGGTGGAACTATGGCTACACCTTC
>TRBJ1-4|TRBV18|-|-|14
CASSPQATGEKLFF
TGTGCCAGCTCACCACAAGCGACGGGGGAAAAACTGTTTTTT
>TRBJ1-2|TRBV19|-|TRBD1|13
CASSRTGKGGYTF
TGTGCCAGTAGTCGGACAGGGAAGGGCGGCTACACCTTC
>TRBJ1-6|TRBV30|medium-sized|TRBD1|13
CAWGGQGYSPLHF
TGTGCCTGGGGAGGACAGGGTTATTCACCCCTCCACTTT
>TRBJ1-2|TRBV18|-|TRBD1|15
CASSPIADRVGGYTF
TGTGCCAGCTCACCCATTGCCGACAGGGTGGGTGGCTACACCTTC
>TRBJ2-3|TRBV5-5|-|-|14
CASSLDQGTDTQYF
TGTGCCAGCAGCTTGGATCAGGGGACAGATACGCAGTATTTT
>TRBJ1-1|TRBV7-8|-|-|14
CASSLTPAVTEAFF
TGTGCCAGCAGCCTCACCCCGGCTGTCACTGAAGCTTTCTTT
>TRBJ1-1|TRBV7-9|-|-|16
CASSFGHTGANTEAFF
TGTGCCAGCAGCTTTGGCCATACAGGCGCGAACACTGAAGCTTTCTTT
>TRBJ2-7|TRBV12-5|once|-|12
CASGLDAGEQYF
TGTGCTAGTGGTTTGGACGCGGGCGAGCAGTACTTC
>TRBJ2-3|TRBV27|once|-|17
CASSHSYRVIGTDTQYF
TGTGCCAGCAGTCATTCCTACAGGGTAATCGGCACAGATACGCAGTATTTT
>TRBJ2-1|TRBV5-5|-|-|15
CASSLGTVTYNEQFF
TGTGCCAGCAGCTTGGGGACTGTAACCTACAATGAGCAGTTCTTC
>TRBJ1-5|TRBV12-3/TRBV12-4|-|-|12
CASSASNQPQHF
TGTGCCAGCAGTGCTAGCAATCAGCCCCAGCATTTT
>TRBJ1-3|TRBV3-1/TRBV3-2|-|-|12
CASSDPVNTIYF
TGTGCCAGCAGCGATCCGGTAAACACCATATATTTT
>TRBJ1-4|TRBV30|-|-|13
CAWSEGINEKLFF
TGTGCCTGGAGTGAGGGGATAAATGAAAAACTGTTTTTT
>TRBJ1-2|TRBV7-2|-|-|12
CASSFSPNGYTF
TGTGCCAGCAGCTTTTCCCCGAATGGCTACACCTTC
>TRBJ1-1|TRBV7-9|-|-|10
CASSDTEAFF
TGTGCCAGCTCCGACACTGAAGCTTTCTTT
>TRBJ1-4|TRBV7-8|-|TRBD1|15
CASSSEGGGQGKLFF
TGTGCCAGCAGCTCCGAAGGAGGGGGACAGGGGAAACTGTTTTTT
>TRBJ1-1|TRBV27|-|-|12
CASSSWGTEAFF
TGTGCCAGCAGTTCCTGGGGGACTGAAGCTTTCTTT
>TRBJ1-2|TRBV11-2|-|-|16
CASSLVGALSGYGYTF
TGTGCCAGCAGCTTAGTAGGGGCCCTATCGGGCTATGGCTACACCTTC
>TRBJ2-1|TRBV29-1|once|-|13
CSVTRDSSNEQFF
TGCAGCGTGACACGAGACAGTAGCAATGAGCAGTTCTTC
>TRBJ2-2|TRBV18|-|TRBD2|21
CASSPTLVGASGGLNTGELFF
TGTGCCAGCTCACCAACTTTGGTGGGGGCTAGCGGGGGACTGAACACCGGGGAGCTGTTTTTT
>TRBJ1-2|TRBV5-6|-|-|11
CASSFGYGYTF
TGTGCCAGCAGCTTCGGATATGGCTACACCTTC
>TRBJ2-5|TRBV5-1|-|-|15
CASRGYARVEETQYF
TGCGCCAGCAGGGGATATGCGAGAGTAGAAGAGACCCAGTACTTC
>TRBJ1-3|TRBV28|-|-|17
CASSSTLGGHSGNTIYF
TGTGCCAGCAGTTCGACCCTCGGGGGGCACAGTGGAAACACCATATATTTT
>TRBJ1-2|TRBV5-4|-|-|13
CASRWGDVSGYTF
TGTGCCAGCAGATGGGGGGATGTATCTGGCTACACCTTC
>TRBJ1-1|TRBV10-1|-|-|9
CASSESDFF
TGCGCCAGCAGTGAATCGGATTTCTTT
>TRBJ2-7|TRBV5-6|-|TRBD1|16
CASTGWSGQSSYEQYF
TGTGCCAGCACCGGGTGGTCGGGACAGTCTTCCTACGAGCAGTACTTC
>TRBJ1-2|TRBV27|-|-|13
CASSLRQGDGYTF
TGTGCCAGCAGTTTAAGGCAGGGTGATGGCTACACCTTC
>TRBJ1-1|TRBV5-1|-|-|14
CASSLQGESTEAFF
TGCGCCAGCAGCTTGCAAGGGGAAAGTACTGAAGCTTTCTTT
>TRBJ1-2|TRBV4-1|-|-|15
CASSQRTAVNYGYTF
TGCGCCAGCAGCCAGAGGACAGCCGTTAACTATGGCTACACCTTC
>TRBJ2-7|TRBV15|-|-|15
CATSRDPIQGYEQYF
TGTGCCACCAGCAGAGATCCAATACAGGGATACGAGCAGTACTTC
>TRBJ1-2|TRBV10-3|-|-|13
CAISDDPRGGYTF
TGTGCCATCAGTGACGACCCGAGAGGGGGCTACACCTTC
>TRBJ1-5|TRBV19|-|-|16
CATSHRGGADNQPQHF
TGTGCCACCAGCCACCGGGGGGGGGCAGATAATCAGCCCCAGCATTTT
>TRBJ1-1|TRBV5-1|-|-|14
CASSYEQFNTEAFF
TGCGCCAGCAGCTACGAACAGTTTAACACTGAAGCTTTCTTT
>TRBJ1-2|TRBV2|-|-|12
CASSEDVVPYTF
TGTGCCAGCAGTGAAGACGTCGTCCCCTACACCTTC
>TRBJ2-1|TRBV5-1|-|-|16
CASSFYRASSYNEQFF
TGCGCCAGCAGCTTTTACAGGGCTAGCTCCTACAATGAGCAGTTCTTC
>TRBJ2-7|TRBV3-1/TRBV3-2|once|-|12
CASSQAGYEQYF
TGTGCCAGCAGCCAAGCTGGGTACGAGCAGTACTTC